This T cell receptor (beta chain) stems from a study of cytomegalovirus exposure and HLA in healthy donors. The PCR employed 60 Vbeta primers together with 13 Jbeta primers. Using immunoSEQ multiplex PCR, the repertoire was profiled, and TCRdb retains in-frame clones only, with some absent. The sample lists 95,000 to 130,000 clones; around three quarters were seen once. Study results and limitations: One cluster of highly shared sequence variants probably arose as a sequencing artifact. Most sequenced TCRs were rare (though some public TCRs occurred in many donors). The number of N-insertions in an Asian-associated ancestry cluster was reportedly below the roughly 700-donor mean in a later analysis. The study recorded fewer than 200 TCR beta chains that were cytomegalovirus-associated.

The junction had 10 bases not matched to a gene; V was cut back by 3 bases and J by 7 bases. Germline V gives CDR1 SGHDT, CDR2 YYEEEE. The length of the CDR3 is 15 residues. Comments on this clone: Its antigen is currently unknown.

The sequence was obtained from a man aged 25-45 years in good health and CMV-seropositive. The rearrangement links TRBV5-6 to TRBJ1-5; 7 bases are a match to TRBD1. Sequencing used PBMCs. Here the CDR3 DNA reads TGTGCCAGCAGCTCCCTAGACAGGGAAAACCAGCCCCAGCATTTT. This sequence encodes CASSSLDRENQPQHF.